This TCR beta chain was found in a study of cytomegalovirus exposure and HLA in healthy donors. Notes on this clone: Its specificity is not known.

Sequencing used immunoSEQ multiplex PCR; TCRdb keeps in-frame clones, though not all of them. The data show 55,000 to 70,000 clones, 85% to 95% seen once. General study points: As was reported, the classifier diagnosed cytomegalovirus status with high specificity and sensitivity.

The clonotype was recovered from a man between 18 and 35 years old in good health and CMV-seropositive. Material: PBMCs.

The CDR3 region has the DNA TGTGCCAGCAGTCCAATGACGGGAATAAGCAATCAGCCCCAGCATTTT. It codes for CASSPMTGISNQPQHF. The chain links TRBV27 to TRBJ1-5; D is unresolved. Germline V gives CDR1 MNHEY, CDR2 SMNVEV (reference sequence). The CDR3 is 16 amino acids. Trimming stripped 5 bases from V and 1 base from J, with 15 bases between.